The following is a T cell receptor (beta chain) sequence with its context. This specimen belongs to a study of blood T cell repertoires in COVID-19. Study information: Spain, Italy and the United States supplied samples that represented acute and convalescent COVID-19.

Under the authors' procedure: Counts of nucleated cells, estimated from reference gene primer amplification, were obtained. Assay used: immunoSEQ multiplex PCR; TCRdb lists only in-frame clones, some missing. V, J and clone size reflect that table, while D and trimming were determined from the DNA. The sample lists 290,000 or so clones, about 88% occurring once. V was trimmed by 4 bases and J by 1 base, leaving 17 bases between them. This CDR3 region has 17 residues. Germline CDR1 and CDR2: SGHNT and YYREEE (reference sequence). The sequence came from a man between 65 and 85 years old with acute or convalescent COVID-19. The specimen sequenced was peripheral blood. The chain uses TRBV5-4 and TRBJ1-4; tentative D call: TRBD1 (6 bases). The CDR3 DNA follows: TGTGCCAGCAGCCCCGGCCCTCAGGGGAAAACTAATGAAAAACTGTTTTTT. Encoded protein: CASSPGPQGKTNEKLFF.